The clone carrying this TCR beta chain was observed a handful of times. Its antigen is still unknown. The record originates from a study of response to subunit inactivated influenza vaccine. Study results and caveats: Authors proposed each seasonal influenza vaccination draws in few new T cells.

Via MiXCR, TCRdb re-called the RT-PCR reads, giving one row per CDR3 protein. This table has approximately 680,000 distinct CDR3 sequences, approximately 14% appearing once. The input for sequencing was PBMCs from blood, taken 11 to 12 days after vaccination. The sequence came from a man in his forties or fifties who received an inactivated influenza vaccine.

CDR3 coding DNA: TGTGCCACCAGCAGAGGGCCGAGGGAGCAGTACTTC. Protein sequence: CATSRGPREQYF. V gene TRBV15 combines with J gene TRBJ2-7; D ambiguous. This CDR3 is built from 12 residues. CDR1 is LNHNV and CDR2 is YYDKDF in the germline V gene (reference sequence). V lost 1 base to trimming and J lost 7 bases, with 8 bases between them.